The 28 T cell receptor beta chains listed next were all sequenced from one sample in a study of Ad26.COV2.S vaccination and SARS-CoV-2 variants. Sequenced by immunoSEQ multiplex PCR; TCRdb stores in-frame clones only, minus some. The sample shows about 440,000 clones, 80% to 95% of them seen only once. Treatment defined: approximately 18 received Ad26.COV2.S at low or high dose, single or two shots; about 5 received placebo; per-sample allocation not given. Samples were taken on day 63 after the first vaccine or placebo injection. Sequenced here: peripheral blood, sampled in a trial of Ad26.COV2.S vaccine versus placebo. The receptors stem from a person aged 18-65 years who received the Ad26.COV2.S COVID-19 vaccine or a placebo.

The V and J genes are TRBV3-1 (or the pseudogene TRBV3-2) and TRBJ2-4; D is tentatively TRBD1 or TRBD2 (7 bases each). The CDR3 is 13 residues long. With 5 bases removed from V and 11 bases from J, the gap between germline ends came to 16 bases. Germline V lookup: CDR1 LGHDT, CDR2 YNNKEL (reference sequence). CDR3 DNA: TGTGCCAGCAGCACCCAGGGGGGGACTGTTCAGTACTTC. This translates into CASSTQGGTVQYF.

The CDR3: CASSLWSRGTGELFF. The DNA of the CDR3 is TGTGCCAGTAGTCTCTGGAGCCGCGGGACCGGGGAGCTGTTTTTT. The chain combines TRBV19 with TRBJ2-2, with D possibly being TRBD2 (5 bases). From germline, CDR1 is LNHDA and CDR2 SQIVND (reference sequence). The CDR3 is made up of 15 amino acids. The V end lost 5 bases, the J end lost 5 bases, and 15 bases lay between the germline ends.

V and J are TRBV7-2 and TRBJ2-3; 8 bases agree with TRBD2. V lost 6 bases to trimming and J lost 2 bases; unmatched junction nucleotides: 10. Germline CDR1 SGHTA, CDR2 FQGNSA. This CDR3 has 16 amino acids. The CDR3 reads CASRELLAGLTDTQYF. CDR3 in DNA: TGTGCCAGCAGAGAGTTGTTAGCGGGACTCACAGATACGCAGTATTTT. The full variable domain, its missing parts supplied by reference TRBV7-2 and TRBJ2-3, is GAGVSQSPSNKVTEKGKDVELRCDPISGHTALYWYRQSLGQGLEFLIYFQGNSAPDKSGLPSDRFSAERTGGSVSTLTIQRTQQEDSAVYLCASRELLAGLTDTQYFGPGTRLTVL.

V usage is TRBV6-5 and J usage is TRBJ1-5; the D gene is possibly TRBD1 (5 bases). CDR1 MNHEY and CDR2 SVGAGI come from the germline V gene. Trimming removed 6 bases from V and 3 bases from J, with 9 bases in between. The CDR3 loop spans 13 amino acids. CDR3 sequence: CASRLQVNQPQHF. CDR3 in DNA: TGTGCCAGCAGGTTACAGGTCAATCAGCCCCAGCATTTT.

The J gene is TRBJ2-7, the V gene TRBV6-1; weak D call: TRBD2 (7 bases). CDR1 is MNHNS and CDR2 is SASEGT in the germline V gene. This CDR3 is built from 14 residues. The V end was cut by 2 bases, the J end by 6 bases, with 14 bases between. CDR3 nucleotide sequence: TGTGCCAGCAGTGAATACGGGGGGCGGTTCGAGCAGTACTTC. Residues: CASSEYGGRFEQYF.

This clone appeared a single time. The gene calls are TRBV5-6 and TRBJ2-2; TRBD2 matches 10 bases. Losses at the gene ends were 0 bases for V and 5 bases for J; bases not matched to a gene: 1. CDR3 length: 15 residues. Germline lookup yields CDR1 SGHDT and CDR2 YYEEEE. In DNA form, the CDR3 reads TGTGCCAGCAGCTTGGAACTAGCGGGGACCGGGGAGCTGTTTTTT. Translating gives CASSLELAGTGELFF.

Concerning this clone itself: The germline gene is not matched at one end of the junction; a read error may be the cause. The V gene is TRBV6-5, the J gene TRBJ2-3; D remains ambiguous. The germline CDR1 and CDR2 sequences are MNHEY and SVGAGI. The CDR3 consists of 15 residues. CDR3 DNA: TGTGCCAGCAGTTACTCTTTCCTGCTCACAGATACACAGTATTTT. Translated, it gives CASSYSFLLTDTQYF.

For the CDR3, the DNA is TGTGCCAGCAGCTTGGATCGGCCTAGCGGGACATCGGGGTACGAGCAGTACTTC. The encoded protein is CASSLDRPSGTSGYEQYF. The J gene is TRBJ2-7, the V gene TRBV5-4; 9 bases align to TRBD2. Trimming at V came to 0 bases and at J to 4 bases, leaving 14 bases not matched to a gene. This CDR3 comprises 18 residues. Germline CDR1 is SGHNT and CDR2 is YYREEE (reference sequence).

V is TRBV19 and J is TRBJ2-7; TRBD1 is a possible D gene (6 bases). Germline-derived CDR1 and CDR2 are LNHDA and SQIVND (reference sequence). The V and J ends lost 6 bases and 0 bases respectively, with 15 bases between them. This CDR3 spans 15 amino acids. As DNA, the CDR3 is TGTGCCAGTAGCTCTGGACAGCAATACTCCTACGAGCAGTACTTC. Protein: CASSSGQQYSYEQYF.

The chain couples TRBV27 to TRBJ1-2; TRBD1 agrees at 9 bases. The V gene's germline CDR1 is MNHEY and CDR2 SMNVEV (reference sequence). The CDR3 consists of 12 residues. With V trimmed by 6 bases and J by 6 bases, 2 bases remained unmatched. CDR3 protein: CASSTGGHGYTF. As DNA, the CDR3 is TGTGCCAGCAGCACAGGGGGCCATGGCTACACCTTC.

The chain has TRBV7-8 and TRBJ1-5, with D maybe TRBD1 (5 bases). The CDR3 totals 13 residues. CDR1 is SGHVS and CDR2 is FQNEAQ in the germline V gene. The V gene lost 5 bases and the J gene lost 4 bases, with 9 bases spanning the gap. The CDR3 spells CASSSGGNQPQHF. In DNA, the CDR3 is TGTGCCAGCAGCAGCGGGGGGAATCAGCCCCAGCATTTT.

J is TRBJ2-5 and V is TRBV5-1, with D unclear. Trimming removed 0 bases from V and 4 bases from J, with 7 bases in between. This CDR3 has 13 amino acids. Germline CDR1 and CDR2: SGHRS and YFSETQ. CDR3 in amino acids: CASSLATPETQYF. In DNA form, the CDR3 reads TGCGCCAGCAGCTTGGCGACACCAGAGACCCAGTACTTC.

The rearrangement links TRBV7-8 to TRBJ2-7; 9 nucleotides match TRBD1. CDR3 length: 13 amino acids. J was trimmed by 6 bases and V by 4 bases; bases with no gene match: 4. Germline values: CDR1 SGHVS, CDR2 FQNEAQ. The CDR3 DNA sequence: TGTGCCAGCAGCTCCCAGACAGGGGGCGAGCAGTACTTC. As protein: CASSSQTGGEQYF.

The CDR3 region has the DNA TGCAGTGCTAGCGCCTATGGCTACACCTTC. This sequence encodes CSASAYGYTF. The rearrangement links TRBV20-1 to TRBJ1-2; the D is unclear. The CDR3 totals 10 residues. Trimming removed 3 bases from V and 4 bases from J, with 3 bases in between. Germline assignment: CDR1 DFQATT and CDR2 SNEGSKA (reference sequence).

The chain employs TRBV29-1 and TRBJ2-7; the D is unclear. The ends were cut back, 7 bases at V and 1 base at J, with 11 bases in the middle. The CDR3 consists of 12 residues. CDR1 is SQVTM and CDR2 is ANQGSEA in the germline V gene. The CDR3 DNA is TGCAGCGCCTTATCGGATTCCTACGAGCAGTACTTC. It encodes CSALSDSYEQYF.

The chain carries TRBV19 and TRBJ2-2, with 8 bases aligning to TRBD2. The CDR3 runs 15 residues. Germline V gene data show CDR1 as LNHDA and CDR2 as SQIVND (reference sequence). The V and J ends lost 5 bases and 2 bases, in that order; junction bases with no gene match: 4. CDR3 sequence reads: CASSLLAENTGELFF. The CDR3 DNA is TGTGCCAGTAGTTTACTAGCGGAAAACACCGGGGAGCTGTTTTTT. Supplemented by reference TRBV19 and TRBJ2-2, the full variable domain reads DGGITQSPKYLFRKEGQNVTLSCEQNLNHDAMYWYRQDPGQGLRLIYYSQIVNDFQKGDIAEGYSVSREKKESFPLTVTSAQKNPTAFYLCASSLLAENTGELFFGEGSRLTVL.

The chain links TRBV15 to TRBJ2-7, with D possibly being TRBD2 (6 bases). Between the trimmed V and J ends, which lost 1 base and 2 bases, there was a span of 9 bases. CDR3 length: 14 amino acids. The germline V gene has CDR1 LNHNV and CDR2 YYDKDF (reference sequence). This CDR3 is CATSRGGVTYEQYF. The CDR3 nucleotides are TGTGCCACCAGCAGAGGGGGGGTCACCTACGAGCAGTACTTC.

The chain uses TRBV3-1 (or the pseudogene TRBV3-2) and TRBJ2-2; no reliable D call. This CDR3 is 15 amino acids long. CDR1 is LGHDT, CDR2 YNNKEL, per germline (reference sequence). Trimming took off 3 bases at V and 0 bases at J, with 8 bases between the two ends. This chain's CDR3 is CASSHPRTNTGELFF. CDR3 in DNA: TGTGCCAGCAGCCATCCGCGGACGAACACCGGGGAGCTGTTTTTT.

The CDR3 sequence is CASSEWQYNEQFF. The DNA for the CDR3 is TGTGCCAGCAGTGAGTGGCAGTACAATGAGCAGTTCTTC. The J gene is TRBJ2-1, the V gene TRBV2; D gene unclear. The CDR3 sequence is 13 residues long. CDR1 and CDR2 from the germline V gene are SNHLY and FYNNEI. The V end lost 3 bases, the J end lost 4 bases, and 7 bases lay between the germline ends.

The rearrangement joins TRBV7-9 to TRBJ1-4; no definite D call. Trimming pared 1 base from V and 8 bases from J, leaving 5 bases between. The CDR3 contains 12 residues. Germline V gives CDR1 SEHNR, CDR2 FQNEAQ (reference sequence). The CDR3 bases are TGTGCCAGCAGCTTAGAGCCCGAAAAACTGTTTTTT. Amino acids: CASSLEPEKLFF. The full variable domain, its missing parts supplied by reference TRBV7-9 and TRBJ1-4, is DTGVSQNPRHKITKRGQNVTFRCDPISEHNRLYWYRQTLGQGPEFLTYFQNEAQLEKSRLLSDRFSAERPKGSFSTLEIQRTEQGDSAMYLCASSLEPEKLFFGSGTQLSVL.

The CDR3 region has the DNA TGTGCCAGCAGCTTAGGGGGTCTAGCGGGAGGTAGTGGGGCCAACGTCCTGACTTTC. Translated: CASSLGGLAGGSGANVLTF. The chain has TRBV7-9 and TRBJ2-6; TRBD2 matches 11 bases. The V segment lost 1 base and the J segment 3 bases; nucleotides outside the gene matches: 8. CDR1 is SEHNR, CDR2 FQNEAQ, per germline (reference sequence). The CDR3 is 19 amino acids.

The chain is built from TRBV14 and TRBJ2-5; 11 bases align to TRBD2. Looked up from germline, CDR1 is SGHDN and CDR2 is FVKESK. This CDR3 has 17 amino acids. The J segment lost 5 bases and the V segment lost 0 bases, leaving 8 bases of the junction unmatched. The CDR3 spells CASSQDGLAGGVETQYF. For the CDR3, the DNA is TGTGCCAGCAGCCAAGACGGCCTAGCGGGAGGCGTGGAGACCCAGTACTTC.

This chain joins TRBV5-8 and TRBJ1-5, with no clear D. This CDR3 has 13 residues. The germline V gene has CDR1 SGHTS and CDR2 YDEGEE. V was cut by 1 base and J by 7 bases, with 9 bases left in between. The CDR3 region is CASSLLGSQPQHF. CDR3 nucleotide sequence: TGTGCCAGCAGCTTGCTAGGCAGCCAGCCCCAGCATTTT.

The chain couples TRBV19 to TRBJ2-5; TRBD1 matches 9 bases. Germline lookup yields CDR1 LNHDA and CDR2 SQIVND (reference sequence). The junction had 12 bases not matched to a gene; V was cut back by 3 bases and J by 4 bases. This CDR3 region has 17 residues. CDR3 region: CASSIYPGTGPGETQYF. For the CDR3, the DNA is TGTGCCAGTAGTATCTATCCGGGGACAGGGCCGGGAGAGACCCAGTACTTC.

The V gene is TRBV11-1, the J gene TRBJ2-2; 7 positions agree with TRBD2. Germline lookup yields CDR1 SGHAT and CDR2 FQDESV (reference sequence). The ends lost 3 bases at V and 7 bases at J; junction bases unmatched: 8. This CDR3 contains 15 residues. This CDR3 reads CASSFRGSFGGELFF. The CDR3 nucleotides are TGTGCCAGCAGCTTTCGCGGGAGTTTCGGCGGGGAGCTGTTTTTT.

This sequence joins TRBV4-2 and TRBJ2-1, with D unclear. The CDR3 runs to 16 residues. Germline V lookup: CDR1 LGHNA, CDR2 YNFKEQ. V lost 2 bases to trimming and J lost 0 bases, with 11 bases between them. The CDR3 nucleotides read TGTGCCAGCAGCCAATACGGGTGGGACTCCTACAATGAGCAGTTCTTC. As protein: CASSQYGWDSYNEQFF.

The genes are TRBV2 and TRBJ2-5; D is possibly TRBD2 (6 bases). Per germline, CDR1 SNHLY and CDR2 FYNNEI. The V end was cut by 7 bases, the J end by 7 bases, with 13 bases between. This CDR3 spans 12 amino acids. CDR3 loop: CASTGLEGTQYF. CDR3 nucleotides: TGTGCCAGCACCGGACTGGAGGGGACCCAGTACTTC.

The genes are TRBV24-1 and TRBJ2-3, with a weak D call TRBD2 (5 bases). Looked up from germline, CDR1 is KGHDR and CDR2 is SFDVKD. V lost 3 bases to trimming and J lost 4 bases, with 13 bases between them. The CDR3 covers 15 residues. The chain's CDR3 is CATSDPTRAADTQYF. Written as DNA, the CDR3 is TGTGCCACCAGTGATCCCACTAGGGCGGCAGATACGCAGTATTTT.